The rows below give T cell receptor beta chains drawn from one sample of a study of human T cells and chemical hapten exposure. TCRdb passed the RACE reads through MiXCR, listing each CDR3 protein once. The data show tens of thousands of distinct CDR3 sequences, approximately 9.7% seen once. Sequencing input: whole blood. Every receptor here comes from a female donor in good health. Some clones in this sample may be carry-over from other donors' samples. CDR3s include the opening cysteine and the closing phenylalanine or tryptophan. The D gene is left open where the match is weak. Rows may omit the clone size; those that give it use once, few, many or a size class.

v_call	clone_size	d_call	j_call	cdr3_aa	cdr3_nt
TRBV29-1	few	NA	TRBJ2-3	CSVDGFRGSTDTQYF	TGCAGCGTTGATGGTTTTAGGGGAAGCACAGATACGCAGTATTTT
TRBV9	NA	TRBD2	TRBJ2-3	CASSRMASGSPDTQYF	TGTGCCAGCAGCCGAATGGCTAGCGGGAGTCCAGATACGCAGTATTTT
TRBV12-3/TRBV12-4	NA	NA	TRBJ2-1	CASSLTITGNNEQFF	TGTGCCAGCAGTCTCACCATTACAGGGAACAATGAGCAGTTCTTC
TRBV20-1	many	TRBD1	TRBJ2-7	CSARGRPGGSGLEQYF	TGCAGTGCTAGAGGAAGACCAGGGGGCTCTGGACTCGAGCAGTACTTC
TRBV12-3/TRBV12-4	NA	TRBD1	TRBJ1-3	CASSRQGADQYGNTIYF	TGTGCCAGCAGCCGACAGGGGGCCGATCAGTACGGAAACACCATATATTTT
TRBV20-1	many	TRBD1	TRBJ2-3	CSAREPGTGGRTDTQYF	TGCAGTGCTAGAGAACCCGGGACAGGGGGTAGGACAGATACGCAGTATTTT
TRBV5-1	NA	TRBD2	TRBJ2-3	CASSWTSGSDTQYF	TGCGCCAGCAGCTGGACTAGCGGTTCAGATACGCAGTATTTT
TRBV20-1	few	TRBD1	TRBJ1-6	CSARDAGGGSPLHF	TGCAGTGCTAGAGATGCAGGGGGAGGTTCACCCCTCCACTTT
TRBV12-3/TRBV12-4	many	NA	TRBJ2-3	CASSLALFSRTDTQYF	TGTGCCAGCAGTTTAGCGCTATTCTCGCGCACAGATACGCAGTATTTT
TRBV29-1	many	NA	TRBJ1-1	CSVLDAKNTEAFF	TGCAGCGTTCTGGACGCAAAAAACACTGAAGCTTTCTTT
TRBV28	many	NA	TRBJ1-5	CASVGGAAWVNQPQHF	TGTGCCAGCGTGGGGGGGGCGGCCTGGGTCAATCAGCCCCAGCATTTT
TRBV20-1	many	NA	TRBJ2-1	CSARAQKDLAEQFF	TGCAGTGCTAGAGCACAAAAGGACCTGGCGGAGCAGTTCTTC
TRBV5-1	few	TRBD1	TRBJ1-6	CASSWDRAVSPLHF	TGCGCCAGCAGCTGGGACAGGGCTGTTTCACCCCTCCACTTT
TRBV7-2	few	TRBD2	TRBJ2-3	CASSSGLAGVPGGDTQYF	TGTGCCAGCAGCTCAGGACTAGCGGGAGTTCCAGGTGGAGATACGCAGTATTTT
TRBV3-1	few	TRBD1	TRBJ1-4	CASSQGSGQGVGKLFF	TGTGCCAGCAGCCAAGGGTCTGGACAGGGGGTTGGAAAACTGTTTTTT